This record looks at one TCR beta chain sequence and its context. Its antigen is as yet unknown. Profiling relied on immunoSEQ multiplex PCR, and the TCRdb table lists in-frame clones only, not all of them. Of about 170,000 clones listed, about 89% were seen once; the top ten hold roughly 1.7%. The data were taken from a study of T cell responses to AZD1222 COVID-19 vaccine. Study results and caveats: Repertoire collection took place solely once the T cell response had peaked.

The sequence was obtained from an adult in good health. This specimen was peripheral blood, taken on day 0 of AZD1222 vaccination.

CDR3 in amino acids: CASSQVASTTSTEAFF. The CDR3 region has the DNA TGTGCCAGCAGCCAGGTGGCTTCAACGACCAGCACTGAAGCTTTCTTT. This chain connects TRBV3-1 (or the pseudogene TRBV3-2) to TRBJ1-1; no definite D call. The V and J ends lost 3 bases and 4 bases respectively, with 18 bases between them. The germline V gene encodes CDR1 LGHDT and CDR2 YNNKEL (reference sequence). The CDR3 has 16 amino acids.